This T cell receptor beta chain was obtained from a study of blood T cell repertoires in COVID-19. Study-wide context: Italy, Spain and the United States were the sources of the convalescent and acute COVID-19 samples. Sample material is recorded as cDNA or gDNA derived from T cells, B-cell-depleted T cells, or PBMCs.

Per the study methods: Reference gene primer amplification gave estimated nucleated cell counts. Some clones are missing from TCRdb's copy, which holds only in-frame ones; the method was immunoSEQ multiplex PCR. V, J and clone size derive from that table, while D and trimming were established from the DNA sequence. This sample has 150,000 to 200,000 clones, with roughly 84% found just once. Germline CDR1 SGHNT, CDR2 YYREEE (reference sequence). The CDR3 covers 15 residues. V lost 2 bases to trimming and J lost 3 bases, with 14 bases between them. Sample: peripheral blood. V is TRBV5-4 and J is TRBJ1-2, with D tentatively TRBD1 (5 bases). The TCR originated in a woman at least 80 years old with acute or convalescent COVID-19. In DNA, the CDR3 is TGTGCCAGCAGCTTTTTAGGCAGGGAGGACTATGGCTACACCTTC. Protein sequence: CASSFLGREDYGYTF.